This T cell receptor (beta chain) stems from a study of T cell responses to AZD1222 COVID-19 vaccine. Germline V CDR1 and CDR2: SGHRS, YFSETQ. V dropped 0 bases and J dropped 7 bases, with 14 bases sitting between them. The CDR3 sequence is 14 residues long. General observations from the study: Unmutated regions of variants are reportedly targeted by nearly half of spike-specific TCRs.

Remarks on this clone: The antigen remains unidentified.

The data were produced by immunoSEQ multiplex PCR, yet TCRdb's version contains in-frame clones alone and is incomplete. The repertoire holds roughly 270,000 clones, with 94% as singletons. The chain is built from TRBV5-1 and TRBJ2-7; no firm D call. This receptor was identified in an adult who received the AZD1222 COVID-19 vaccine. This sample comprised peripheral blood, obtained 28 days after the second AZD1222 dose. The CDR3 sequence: CASSLEGTSTEQYF. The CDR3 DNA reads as TGCGCCAGCAGCTTGGAAGGCACCTCCACGGAGCAGTACTTC.